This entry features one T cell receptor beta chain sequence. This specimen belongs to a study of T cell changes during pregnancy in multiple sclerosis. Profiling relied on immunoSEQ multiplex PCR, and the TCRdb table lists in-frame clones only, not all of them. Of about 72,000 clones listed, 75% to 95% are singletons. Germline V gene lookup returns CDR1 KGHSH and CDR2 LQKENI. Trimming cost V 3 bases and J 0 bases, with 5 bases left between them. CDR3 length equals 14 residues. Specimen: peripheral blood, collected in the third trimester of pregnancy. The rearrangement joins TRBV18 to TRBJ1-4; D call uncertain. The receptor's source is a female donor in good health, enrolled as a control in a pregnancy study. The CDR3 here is CASSPQATNEKLFF. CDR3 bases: TGTGCCAGCTCACCCCAGGCAACTAATGAAAAACTGTTTTTT. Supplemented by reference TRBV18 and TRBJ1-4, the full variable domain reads NAGVMQNPRHLVRRRGQEARLRCSPMKGHSHVYWYRQLPEEGLKFMVYLQKENIIDESGMPKERFSAEFPKEGPSILRIQQVVRGDSAAYFCASSPQATNEKLFFGSGTQLSVL.